The present entry profiles one T cell receptor (beta chain) with its context. The record originates from a study of blood T cell repertoires in COVID-19. The germline V gene encodes CDR1 LNHDA and CDR2 SQIVND (reference sequence). V lost 5 bases, J lost 7 bases, and 14 bases lay in between. The length of the CDR3 is 13 residues. TCRdb's table, derived via immunoSEQ multiplex PCR, lists solely in-frame clones and lacks some. The data contain 200,000 to 250,000 clones, about 80% of them singletons. This chain uses TRBV19 with TRBJ1-2; D not resolved. The sequenced material came from peripheral blood. This TCR was recovered from a woman aged 55-75 years with acute or convalescent COVID-19. As DNA, the CDR3 is TGTGCCAGTAGTCTCATCGAAGCAGGTGGCTACACCTTC. Translated: CASSLIEAGGYTF.